The 20 T cell receptor beta chains below were found in one sample sequenced in a study of T-cell reconstitution after alpha-beta-depleted transplantation in children. As it was prepared, the TCRbeta library received unique molecular identifiers. TCRdb fed the PCR reads into MiXCR, producing one record per CDR3 protein. The sample has 90,000 to 95,000 distinct CDR3 sequences, less than 15% seen once. Source: PBMCs from the stem cell graft donor, taken from the stem cell graft. The origin of the receptors is a human donor who donated a stem cell graft to a child with inherited bone marrow failure.

This clonotype was seen only once. A much more abundant neighbour one base away suggests this may be a read error. CDR3 nucleotide sequence: TGTGCCAGCAGTGGTGGACTGGCGGTGGAGACCCAGTACTTC. Translating it yields CASSGGLAVETQYF. The chain recombines TRBV6-2 or TRBV6-3 with TRBJ2-5, with TRBD2 as a possible D gene (5 bases). The CDR3 has 14 amino acids. The germline CDR1 and CDR2 sequences are MNHEY and SVGEGT. The germline V and J ends were trimmed by 5 bases and 5 bases, with 15 bases remaining between them.

This clonotype was recorded many times. J is TRBJ2-6 and V is TRBV7-9; no clear D. Germline CDR1 SEHNR, CDR2 FQNEAQ (reference sequence). This CDR3 contains 15 residues. V was clipped by 5 bases and J by 2 bases, with 10 bases between them. The CDR3 region is CASSPRRAGANVLTF. The CDR3 DNA follows: TGTGCCAGCAGCCCCCGACGAGCTGGGGCCAACGTCCTGACTTTC.

Many counts were recorded for this clonotype. The chain is built from TRBV7-9 and TRBJ2-7; D possibly corresponds to TRBD1 (6 bases). Germline V CDR1 and CDR2: SEHNR, FQNEAQ (reference sequence). This CDR3 region has 12 residues. V shed 10 bases and J shed 0 bases, with 10 bases lying between them. CDR3 bases: TGTGCCATCGACAGGCTCTCCTACGAGCAGTACTTC. Protein sequence: CAIDRLSYEQYF.

In its sample, this clonotype was seen many times. V is TRBV7-9 and J is TRBJ1-2, with D possibly TRBD1 on 5 matching bases. This CDR3 comprises 14 residues. V lost 4 bases and J 5 bases, leaving 14 bases between the germline ends. From germline, CDR1 is SEHNR and CDR2 FQNEAQ (reference sequence). The CDR3 DNA reads as TGTGCCAGCAGCTCCACCGGGACGCAATATGGCTACACCTTC. It codes for CASSSTGTQYGYTF.

This clonotype was recorded a few times. The V gene is TRBV6-4, the J gene TRBJ2-1, with 14 nucleotides matching TRBD2. V shed 4 bases, J shed 0 bases, and the junction held 2 bases outside the gene matches. CDR1 is MRHNA and CDR2 is SNTAGT in the germline V gene. The CDR3 is 17 residues long. The CDR3 region is CASSGLAGGDSYNEQFF. CDR3 in DNA: TGTGCCAGCAGTGGACTAGCGGGGGGGGACTCCTACAATGAGCAGTTCTTC.

The sample holds many counts of this clonotype. The chain joins TRBV7-8 to TRBJ2-3, with unresolved D. The CDR3 runs 15 residues. The ends were cut back, 1 base at V and 2 bases at J, with 10 bases in the middle. Germline CDR1 and CDR2: SGHVS and FQNEAQ. The CDR3 reads CASSLVRRATDTQYF. CDR3 in DNA: TGTGCCAGCAGCTTAGTACGGCGCGCCACAGATACGCAGTATTTT.

This clonotype was detected ten times or more. The chain carries TRBV5-1 and TRBJ1-1; 7 bases match TRBD1. V trimming: 0 bases; J trimming: 3 bases; junction bases outside the gene matches: 8. The CDR3 runs 16 residues. Germline CDR1 SGHRS, CDR2 YFSETQ. DNA for the CDR3: TGCGCCAGCAGCTTGGGCGTACAGGGGTTTGACACTGAAGCTTTCTTT. The encoded protein is CASSLGVQGFDTEAFF.

The rearrangement links TRBV28 to TRBJ2-1, with D hard to call. Trimming cost V 6 bases and J 4 bases, with 10 bases left between them. CDR1 is MDHEN and CDR2 is SYDVKM in the germline V gene. The CDR3 consists of 13 residues. CDR3 region: CASSSSGYNEQFF. DNA for the CDR3: TGTGCCAGCAGCTCCTCGGGTTACAATGAGCAGTTCTTC.

This clonotype showed up many times. The chain joins TRBV28 to TRBJ1-2, with TRBD1 identical over 8 bases. Germline V gene data show CDR1 as MDHEN and CDR2 as SYDVKM. The CDR3 length is 16 residues. Trimming removed 6 bases from V and 4 bases from J; junction bases left unmatched: 13. The DNA of the CDR3 is TGTGCCAGCAGCTCCTCCGCCACAGGGGGTTTCTATGGCTACACCTTC. This translates into CASSSSATGGFYGYTF.

There are many counts of this clonotype. DNA of the CDR3: TGTGCCAGCAGCTTGGATCCCGTCTACGAGCAGTACTTC. Translating gives CASSLDPVYEQYF. V gene TRBV5-4 combines with J gene TRBJ2-7; unclear D gene. The V end lost 0 bases, the J end lost 3 bases, and 7 bases lay between the germline ends. The germline V gene encodes CDR1 SGHNT and CDR2 YYREEE (reference sequence). The CDR3 consists of 13 residues.

Ten or more counts support this clonotype. CDR3 sequence: CSAKDGYGQPQHF. CDR3 sequence (DNA): TGCAGTGCCAAGGACGGTTACGGTCAGCCCCAGCATTTT. V and J are TRBV20-1 and TRBJ1-5, with no clear D. CDR1 is DFQATT and CDR2 is SNEGSKA in the germline V gene (reference sequence). The CDR3 covers 13 residues. The ends were cut back, 6 bases at V and 6 bases at J, with 15 bases in the middle.

This clonotype was picked up many times. The chain uses TRBV7-2 and TRBJ2-5, with 9 positions matching TRBD2. The V segment lost 7 bases and the J segment 5 bases; nucleotides outside the gene matches: 11. This CDR3 contains 15 residues. Germline assignment: CDR1 SGHTA and CDR2 FQGNSA. The CDR3 loop is CASTMILAGHETQYF. CDR3 DNA: TGTGCCAGCACCATGATTCTAGCGGGGCACGAGACCCAGTACTTC.

This clonotype was detected many times. The CDR3 nucleotides read TGCAGTGCTAGAGATCAGGCCTCTCATTCACCCCTCCACTTT. Translation gives CSARDQASHSPLHF. The chain employs TRBV20-1 and TRBJ1-6, with D hard to call. The ends were cut back, 0 bases at V and 8 bases at J, with 11 bases in the middle. There are 14 residues in the CDR3. From germline, CDR1 is DFQATT and CDR2 SNEGSKA (reference sequence).

This clonotype was observed at least ten times. The chain is built from TRBV7-2 and TRBJ1-1; weak D call: TRBD1 (6 bases). V was trimmed by 2 bases and J by 4 bases, leaving 14 bases between them. The CDR3 sequence is 15 residues long. Germline V gene lookup returns CDR1 SGHTA and CDR2 FQGNSA. CDR3 sequence: CASSLSRGGGTEAFF. The DNA for the CDR3 is TGTGCCAGCAGCTTATCCAGGGGCGGAGGCACTGAAGCTTTCTTT.

This clonotype has ten or more counts. The chain recombines TRBV7-2 with TRBJ2-3; tentative D call: TRBD1 (5 bases). CDR3 length: 17 amino acids. Germline V gene sequence: CDR1 SGHTA, CDR2 FQGNSA. Deletions cut 3 bases from V and 0 bases from J, with 16 bases between. CDR3 in amino acids: CASSFSPTATSTDTQYF. DNA of the CDR3: TGTGCCAGCAGCTTCAGCCCGACAGCCACCAGCACAGATACGCAGTATTTT.

The table lists this clonotype with many counts. CDR3 amino acids: CATGSPYEQYF. The CDR3 nucleotides read TGTGCCACCGGGTCCCCCTACGAGCAGTACTTC. The chain recombines TRBV10-3 with TRBJ2-7; the D is unclear. Germline V gene lookup returns CDR1 ENHRY and CDR2 SYGVKD. The V and J ends lost 10 bases and 2 bases respectively, with 9 bases between them. This CDR3 is 11 amino acids long.

In its sample, this clonotype was seen a few times. The chain combines TRBV5-1 with TRBJ2-1; possible D gene TRBD2, 5 bases. The CDR3 runs to 19 residues. Germline V gene sequence: CDR1 SGHRS, CDR2 YFSETQ. With 1 base removed from V and 6 bases from J, the gap between germline ends came to 26 bases. CDR3 nucleotides: TGCGCCAGCAGCTTGTCGGCTAGCAATTTCTACCAGCACGCCAATGAGCAGTTCTTC. This encodes CASSLSASNFYQHANEQFF.

For this clonotype: Sequence at one end of the junction differs from germline and may be a read error. The V gene is TRBV12-3 or TRBV12-4, the J gene TRBJ1-4, with D hard to call. The CDR3 covers 14 residues. The CDR3 region is CTSCLVGGNEKLFF. The DNA for the CDR3 is TGTACCAGCTGTTTAGTAGGAGGAAATGAAAAACTGTTTTTT.

This clonotype came up many times. The chain recombines TRBV20-1 with TRBJ1-6, with a weak D call TRBD1 (5 bases). The germline gives CDR1 DFQATT, CDR2 SNEGSKA (reference sequence). This CDR3 has 15 amino acids. V lost 0 bases, J lost 9 bases, and 15 bases lay in between. The CDR3 protein is CSARDGGVEGSPLHF. The CDR3 DNA is TGCAGTGCTAGAGATGGGGGAGTCGAGGGTTCACCCCTCCACTTT.

Judged by abundance, this clonotype is medium-sized (0.01 to 0.1%). The rearrangement joins TRBV7-2 to TRBJ1-5; 8 nucleotides align to TRBD1. CDR1 and CDR2 (germline): SGHTA, FQGNSA. The V gene end was trimmed by 4 bases and the J gene end by 1 base; junction bases not matched to a gene: 3. This CDR3 region has 15 residues. CDR3 residues: CASSYRTGSNQPQHF. The CDR3 region has the DNA TGTGCCAGCAGCTATCGGACAGGGAGCAATCAGCCCCAGCATTTT. The complete variable domain, with remaining parts taken from reference TRBV7-2 and TRBJ1-5, reads GAGVSQSPSNKVTEKGKDVELRCDPISGHTALYWYRQSLGQGLEFLIYFQGNSAPDKSGLPSDRFSAERTGGSVSTLTIQRTQQEDSAVYLCASSYRTGSNQPQHFGDGTRLSIL.